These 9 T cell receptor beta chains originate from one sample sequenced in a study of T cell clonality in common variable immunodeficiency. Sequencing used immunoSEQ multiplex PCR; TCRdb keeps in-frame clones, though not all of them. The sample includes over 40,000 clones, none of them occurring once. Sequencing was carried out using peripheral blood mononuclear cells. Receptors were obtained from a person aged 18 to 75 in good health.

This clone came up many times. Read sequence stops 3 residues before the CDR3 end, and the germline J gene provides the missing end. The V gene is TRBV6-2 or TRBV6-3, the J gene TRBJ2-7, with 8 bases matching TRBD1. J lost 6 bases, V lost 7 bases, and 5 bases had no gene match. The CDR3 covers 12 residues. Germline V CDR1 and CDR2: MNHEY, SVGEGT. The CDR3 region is CASKQGDGEQYF. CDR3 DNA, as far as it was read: TGTGCCAGCAAACAGGGGGACGGCGAG.

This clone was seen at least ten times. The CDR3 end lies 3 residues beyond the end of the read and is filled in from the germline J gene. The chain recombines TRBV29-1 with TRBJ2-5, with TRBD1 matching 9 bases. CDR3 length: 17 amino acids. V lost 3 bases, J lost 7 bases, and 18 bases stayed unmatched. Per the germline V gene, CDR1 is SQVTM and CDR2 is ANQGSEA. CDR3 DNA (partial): TGCAGCGTTGACCTCCGGGACAGGGTTAGAAAATCGGGGACC. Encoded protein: CSVDLRDRVRKSGT. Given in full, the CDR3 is CSVDLRDRVRKSGTQYF.

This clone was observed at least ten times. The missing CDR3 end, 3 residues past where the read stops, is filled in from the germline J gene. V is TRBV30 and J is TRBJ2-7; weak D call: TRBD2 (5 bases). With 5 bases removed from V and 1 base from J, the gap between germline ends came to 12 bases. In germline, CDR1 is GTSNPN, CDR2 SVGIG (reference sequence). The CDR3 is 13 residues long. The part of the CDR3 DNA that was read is TGTGCCTGGGCCCCGGGCGGGTCCTACGAG. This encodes CAWAPGGSYE. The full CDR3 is CAWAPGGSYEQYF.

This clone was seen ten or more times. CDR3 bases read: TGTGCCAGCAGCTTAGGGGCGGCAGGGATCTATGGC. It encodes CASSLGAAGIYG. The entire CDR3 is CASSLGAAGIYGYTF. The V gene is TRBV11-2, the J gene TRBJ1-2; tentative D call: TRBD1 (5 bases). The read stops 3 residues short of the end of the CDR3; the missing end is completed from the germline J gene. This CDR3 has 15 amino acids. CDR1 is SGHAT and CDR2 is FQNNGV in the germline V gene. The ends were cut back, 1 base at V and 4 bases at J, with 13 bases in the middle. The full variable domain, completed using reference TRBV11-2 and TRBJ1-2, is EAGVAQSPRYKIIEKRQSVAFWCNPISGHATLYWYQQILGQGPKLLIQFQNNGVVDDSQLPKDRFSAERLKGVDSTLKIQPAKLEDSAVYLCASSLGAAGIYGYTFGSGTRLTVV.

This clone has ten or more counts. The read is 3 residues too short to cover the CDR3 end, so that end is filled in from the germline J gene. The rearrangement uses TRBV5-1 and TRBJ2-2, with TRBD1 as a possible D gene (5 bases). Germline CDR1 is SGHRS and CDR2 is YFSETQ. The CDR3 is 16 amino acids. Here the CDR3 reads CASKGEVGQGNEKLFF. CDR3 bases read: TGCGCCAGCAAAGGGGAAGTTGGGCAGGGCAATGAAAAG.

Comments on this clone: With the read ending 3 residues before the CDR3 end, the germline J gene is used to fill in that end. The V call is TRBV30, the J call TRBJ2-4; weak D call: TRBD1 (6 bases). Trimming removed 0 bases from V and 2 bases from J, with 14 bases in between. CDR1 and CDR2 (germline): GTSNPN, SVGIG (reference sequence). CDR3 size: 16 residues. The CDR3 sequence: CAWSVGSRGTKNIQYF. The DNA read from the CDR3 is TGTGCCTGGAGTGTAGGTTCCAGGGGCACCAAAAACATT.

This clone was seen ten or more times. The part of the CDR3 DNA that was read is TGTGCCAGCAGCTTTACACAGGGGCCGCAAGAGACC. Its protein is CASSFTQGPQET. The complete CDR3 reads CASSFTQGPQETQYF. This sequence joins TRBV5-4 and TRBJ2-5, with TRBD1 identical over 7 bases. The read is 3 residues too short to cover the CDR3 end, so that end is filled in from the germline J gene. This CDR3 has 15 amino acids. Germline lookup yields CDR1 SGHNT and CDR2 YYREEE (reference sequence). Trimming took 2 bases from V and 2 from J; bases not matched to a gene: 6.

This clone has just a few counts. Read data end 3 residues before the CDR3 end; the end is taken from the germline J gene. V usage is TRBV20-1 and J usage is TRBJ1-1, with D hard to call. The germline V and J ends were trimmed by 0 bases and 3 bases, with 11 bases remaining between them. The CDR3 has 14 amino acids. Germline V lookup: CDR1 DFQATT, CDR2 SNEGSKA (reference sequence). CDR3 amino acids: CSARDYNSDTEAFF. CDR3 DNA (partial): TGCAGTGCTAGAGACTATAATTCCGACACTGAA.

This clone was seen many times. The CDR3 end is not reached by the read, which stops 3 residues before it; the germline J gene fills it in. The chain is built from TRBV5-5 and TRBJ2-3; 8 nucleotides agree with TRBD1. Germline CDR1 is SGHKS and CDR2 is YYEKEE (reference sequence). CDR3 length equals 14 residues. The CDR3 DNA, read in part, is TGTGCCAGCAGCCAGGGGGCCCTCAATCAGCCG. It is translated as CASSQGALNQP. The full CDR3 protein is CASSQGALNQPQYF. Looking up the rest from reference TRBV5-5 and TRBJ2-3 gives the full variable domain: DAGVTQSPTHLIKTRGQQVTLRCSPISGHKSVSWYQQVLGQGPQFIFQYYEKEERGRGNFPDRFSARQFPNYSSELNVNALLLGDSALYLCASSQGALNQPQYFGPGTRLTVL.